The 25 T cell receptor beta chains below were found in one sample sequenced in a study of T cell responses to AZD1222 COVID-19 vaccine (dated by TCRdb to 2020 to 2022). According to the study, the label for this sample's time point signals: about 28 days (+/-7) after the second vaccine dose. Libraries came from the immunoSEQ multiplex PCR assay. The source is immuneACCESS, and TCRdb retained only in-frame sequences with V and J called. Part of the clones is not carried over; for the studies checked, unresolved V genes explain less than half of this, and the remainder is unexplained. Recorded for this sample are about 120,000 clones; roughly 90% of them occurred a single time. 7.1% of the sample belongs to the ten largest clones. Sequenced here: peripheral blood, sampled 28 days after the second AZD1222 dose. The receptor set was obtained from an adult who received the AZD1222 COVID-19 vaccine.

The chain couples TRBV7-9 to TRBJ2-7; D not certain. CDR1 is SEHNR and CDR2 is FQNEAQ in the germline V gene (reference sequence). The ends were cut back, 1 base at V and 4 bases at J, with 5 bases in the middle. The CDR3 totals 12 residues. CDR3 protein: CASSLVQYEQYF. DNA of the CDR3: TGTGCCAGCAGCTTAGTCCAGTACGAGCAGTACTTC.

This chain joins TRBV7-3 and TRBJ2-3, with D possibly matching TRBD1 (5 bases). From germline, CDR1 is SGHTA and CDR2 FQGTGA. V shed 5 bases and J shed 0 bases, with 6 bases lying between them. The CDR3 sequence is 13 residues long. The CDR3 sequence: CASSGASTDTQYF. The CDR3 coding sequence is TGTGCCAGCAGCGGGGCGAGCACAGATACGCAGTATTTT.

The chain employs TRBV3-1 (or the pseudogene TRBV3-2) and TRBJ2-3; 8 bases are shared with TRBD2. CDR3 size: 16 residues. The germline gives CDR1 LGHDT, CDR2 YNNKEL (reference sequence). Trimming cost V 0 bases and J 0 bases; bases outside gene matches: 2. The CDR3 DNA reads TGTGCCAGCAGCCAAGAGACGGGGGGGAGCACAGATACGCAGTATTTT. Translating it yields CASSQETGGSTDTQYF.

The chain is built from TRBV2 and TRBJ1-1; possible D gene TRBD1, 5 bases. The V gene's germline CDR1 is SNHLY and CDR2 FYNNEI. The germline V and J ends were trimmed by 4 bases and 0 bases, with 6 bases remaining between them. This CDR3 spans 13 amino acids. As DNA, the CDR3 is TGTGCCAGCAGTGGGGGCCTGAACACTGAAGCTTTCTTT. It codes for CASSGGLNTEAFF. Full variable domain (remainder filled in from reference TRBV2 and TRBJ1-1): EPEVTQTPSHQVTQMGQEVILRCVPISNHLYFYWYRQILGQKVEFLVSFYNNEISEKSEIFDDQFSVERPDGSNFTLKIRSTKLEDSAMYFCASSGGLNTEAFFGQGTRLTVV.

The rearrangement uses TRBV19 and TRBJ1-1, with D tentatively TRBD1 (6 bases). Between the trimmed V and J ends, which lost 6 bases and 10 bases, there was a span of 21 bases. From germline, CDR1 is LNHDA and CDR2 SQIVND (reference sequence). This CDR3 has 14 residues. CDR3 residues: CASSPKGGRRRAFF. CDR3 in DNA: TGTGCCAGTAGCCCTAAGGGGGGACGCCGCAGAGCTTTCTTT.

The rearrangement uses TRBV5-1 and TRBJ2-2; 7 nucleotides line up with TRBD1. Trimming cost V 4 bases and J 6 bases; bases outside gene matches: 12. The germline V gene encodes CDR1 SGHRS and CDR2 YFSETQ. This CDR3 is built from 16 residues. In DNA, the CDR3 is TGCGCCAGCAGCCCAGGGACAGTACTTTTCGCCGGGGAGCTGTTTTTT. The encoded protein is CASSPGTVLFAGELFF.

J is TRBJ1-2 and V is TRBV7-9; maybe TRBD1 (5 bases). The V gene lost 2 bases and the J gene lost 1 base, with 5 bases spanning the gap. The length of the CDR3 is 13 residues. Per germline, CDR1 SEHNR and CDR2 FQNEAQ (reference sequence). Here the CDR3 reads CASSLQGNYGYTF. The CDR3 region has the DNA TGTGCCAGCAGCTTACAGGGTAACTATGGCTACACCTTC. Full variable domain (remainder filled in from reference TRBV7-9 and TRBJ1-2): DTGVSQNPRHKITKRGQNVTFRCDPISEHNRLYWYRQTLGQGPEFLTYFQNEAQLEKSRLLSDRFSAERPKGSFSTLEIQRTEQGDSAMYLCASSLQGNYGYTFGSGTRLTVV.

The chain links TRBV28 to TRBJ2-2, with no clear D. The germline V gene encodes CDR1 MDHEN and CDR2 SYDVKM. The CDR3 sequence is 13 residues long. V was pared by 0 bases and J by 7 bases, with 6 bases between. The CDR3 sequence: CASSLWGIGELFF. The DNA for the CDR3 is TGTGCCAGCAGTTTATGGGGTATCGGGGAGCTGTTTTTT.

The chain carries TRBV27 and TRBJ2-2; tentatively, D is TRBD2 (6 bases). Germline V gene sequence: CDR1 MNHEY, CDR2 SMNVEV (reference sequence). The ends were cut back, 5 bases at V and 1 base at J, with 8 bases in the middle. This CDR3 is built from 14 residues. CDR3 DNA: TGTGCCAGCAGTGGCGGGATGAACACCGGGGAGCTGTTTTTT. Amino acid sequence: CASSGGMNTGELFF.

The genes are TRBV14 and TRBJ2-7, with 10 bases that match TRBD2. The CDR3 is 15 amino acids. Germline CDR1 and CDR2: SGHDN and FVKESK. V was pared by 6 bases and J by 3 bases, with 8 bases of the junction left unmatched. The CDR3 reads CASRRTSGYIYEQYF. In DNA form, the CDR3 reads TGTGCCAGCAGGCGGACTAGCGGATATATCTACGAGCAGTACTTC.

This chain joins TRBV11-3 and TRBJ2-5, with unresolved D. CDR1 SGHNT and CDR2 YENEEA come from the germline V gene. V was trimmed by 1 base and J by 5 bases, leaving 11 bases between them. The CDR3 runs 14 residues. The CDR3 sequence is CASSLGGRWETQYF. The CDR3 bases are TGTGCCAGCAGCTTAGGCGGCAGGTGGGAGACCCAGTACTTC.

V and J are TRBV14 and TRBJ2-4, with TRBD2 matching over 10 bases. The ends lost 1 base at V and 8 bases at J; junction bases unmatched: 11. There are 17 residues in the CDR3. Germline loops: CDR1 SGHDN, CDR2 FVKESK. The CDR3 coding sequence is TGTGCCAGCAGCCAAGGGTGGCTAGCGGGAGTTAGGGACATTCAGTACTTC. Residues: CASSQGWLAGVRDIQYF.

Only a few counts were recorded for this clone. The chain carries TRBV11-3 and TRBJ2-7; no clear D gene. This CDR3 is 15 amino acids long. Trimming removed 2 bases from V and 1 base from J, with 12 bases in between. The V gene's germline CDR1 is SGHNT and CDR2 YENEEA. DNA of the CDR3: TGTGCCAGCAGCTTAAGGCTCGACCCGTCCTACGAGCAGTACTTC. Encoded protein: CASSLRLDPSYEQYF.

This clone was seen a handful of times. The V and J genes are TRBV4-3 and TRBJ2-7; TRBD2 matches 14 bases. J lost 2 bases, V lost 2 bases, and 8 bases had no gene match. Per germline, CDR1 LGHNA and CDR2 YSLEER. The CDR3 sequence is 18 residues long. The DNA of the CDR3 is TGCGCCAGCAGCCAATCGACTAGCGGGAGGGATTTAACCTACGAGCAGTACTTC. It yields the protein CASSQSTSGRDLTYEQYF.

This clone was recorded once. This chain connects TRBV7-2 to TRBJ2-3; no definite D call. V lost 1 base to trimming and J lost 0 bases, with 11 bases between them. CDR1 SGHTA and CDR2 FQGNSA come from the germline V gene. This CDR3 is 16 amino acids long. The CDR3 region has the DNA TGTGCCAGCAGCTTAGTCAGGCAGCTTAGCACAGATACGCAGTATTTT. It yields the protein CASSLVRQLSTDTQYF.

The V gene is TRBV3-1 (or the pseudogene TRBV3-2), the J gene TRBJ1-1; D gene uncertain. The germline V gene has CDR1 LGHDT and CDR2 YNNKEL (reference sequence). V gave up 4 bases and J gave up 0 bases, with 12 bases separating them. The CDR3 contains 15 residues. The DNA of the CDR3 is TGTGCCAGCAGCCCCCTCGGGCACTTGAACACTGAAGCTTTCTTT. Translation gives CASSPLGHLNTEAFF.

The rearrangement links TRBV29-1 to TRBJ2-2, with 7 bases aligning to TRBD2. Germline V lookup: CDR1 SQVTM, CDR2 ANQGSEA. V lost 0 bases, J lost 1 base, and 5 bases stayed unmatched. This CDR3 contains 16 residues. Here the CDR3 reads CSVEETKRGNTGELFF. CDR3 nucleotides: TGCAGCGTTGAAGAAACTAAGCGGGGGAACACCGGGGAGCTGTTTTTT.

This chain uses TRBV6-5 with TRBJ2-1, with D perhaps matching TRBD1 or TRBD2 (5 bases each). CDR3 size: 13 residues. The V gene's germline CDR1 is MNHEY and CDR2 SVGAGI. The CDR3 DNA follows: TGTGCGACCCGGGGCAGCAGAAGGGGAGAGCAGTTCTTC. This sequence encodes CATRGSRRGEQFF.

This CDR3 is CAISESRTDTQYF. The CDR3 DNA follows: TGTGCCATCAGTGAGTCAAGGACAGATACGCAGTATTTT. The J gene is TRBJ2-3, the V gene TRBV10-3; D is uncertain. V dropped 0 bases and J dropped 3 bases, with 4 bases sitting between them. CDR1 and CDR2 from the germline V gene are ENHRY and SYGVKD. The CDR3 length is 13 residues.

CDR3 sequence reads: CASSAPVDQPLFF. CDR3 sequence (DNA): TGTGCCAGCAGCGCCCCGGTGGATCAGCCACTCTTCTTT. The chain has TRBV9 and TRBJ1-1; D unclear. This CDR3 has 13 residues. Between the trimmed V and J ends, which lost 3 bases and 14 bases, there was a span of 20 bases. Germline V CDR1 and CDR2: SGDLS, YYNGEE.

The rearrangement joins TRBV28 to TRBJ2-7; 10 positions match TRBD1. The CDR3 covers 15 residues. The trim removed 1 base at V and 4 bases at J, leaving 4 bases unmatched. Germline V gene lookup returns CDR1 MDHEN and CDR2 SYDVKM. In nucleotides, the CDR3 is TGTGCCAGCAGTTTATCGGGACAGGGGTCGTACGAGCAGTACTTC. Protein product: CASSLSGQGSYEQYF.

This clone is a singleton in its sample. V gene TRBV27 combines with J gene TRBJ2-1, with TRBD1 as a possible D gene (5 bases). V was shortened by 3 bases and J by 2 bases, with 17 bases between the two germline ends. CDR3 length equals 17 residues. Looked up from germline, CDR1 is MNHEY and CDR2 is SMNVEV (reference sequence). This CDR3 reads CASSFIARVATYNEQFF. The CDR3 bases are TGTGCCAGCAGTTTTATCGCCAGGGTGGCAACCTACAATGAGCAGTTCTTC.

The chain links TRBV15 to TRBJ2-5; the match to TRBD2 covers 7 bases. Germline trimming cut 1 base from V and 5 bases from J; bases unmatched to any gene: 10. The CDR3 covers 16 residues. Germline V gene lookup returns CDR1 LNHNV and CDR2 YYDKDF (reference sequence). CDR3 DNA: TGTGCCACCAGCAGAGCAACGGGGAGGGCCTGGGAGACCCAGTACTTC. Residues: CATSRATGRAWETQYF.

J is TRBJ1-2 and V is TRBV9; 10 bases fit TRBD1. This CDR3 spans 14 amino acids. Germline V lookup: CDR1 SGDLS, CDR2 YYNGEE. Trimming cost V 4 bases and J 6 bases; bases outside gene matches: 6. The CDR3 here is CASSFRDRGHGYTF. The CDR3 bases are TGTGCCAGCAGCTTCCGGGACAGGGGTCATGGCTACACCTTC.

The chain employs TRBV6-5 and TRBJ2-3; 10 bases map to TRBD2. CDR3 length: 14 residues. Trimming at V came to 6 bases and at J to 3 bases, leaving 3 bases not matched to a gene. Germline loops: CDR1 MNHEY, CDR2 SVGAGI. CDR3 protein: CASRGTSATDTQYF. Written as DNA, the CDR3 is TGTGCCAGCAGGGGGACTAGCGCGACAGATACGCAGTATTTT.